This entry lists 5 T cell receptor beta chains sequenced from one sample in a study of identical twins (dated by TCRdb to 2016 to 2017). Libraries came from 5' RACE. Sequencing relied on an Illumina HiSeq 2000. TCRdb itself trimmed the public reads at Q25 with fastp, ran MiXCR and retained productive beta chains. Every CDR3 protein is listed once, alongside the most common genes and DNA of its rows. Counted in this sample were around 200,000 distinct CDR3 sequences; roughly a tenth of them appeared once. Around 5% of the sample goes to the ten largest clones. The sequencing input was memory (CD45RO+) T cells sorted from blood. Sample cell subset or site, as interpreted from the label and publication: CD45RO+ enriched T cells. These receptors all come from a woman under 30 in good health.

This chain links TRBV20-1 with TRBJ2-5, with 8 bases fitting TRBD2. Trimming cost V 4 bases and J 2 bases; bases outside gene matches: 3. The CDR3 spans 13 residues. Germline CDR1 DFQATT, CDR2 SNEGSKA (reference sequence). CDR3 loop: CSATLAGQETQYF. The CDR3 bases are TGCAGTGCTACCCTAGCGGGTCAAGAGACCCAGTACTTC.

CDR3 sequence: CASSGVSYEQYF. The CDR3 DNA reads as TGTGCCAGCAGTGGCGTTTCCTACGAGCAGTACTTC. V usage is TRBV25-1 and J usage is TRBJ2-7; no reliable D call. The CDR3 has 12 amino acids. The germline V gene has CDR1 MGHDK and CDR2 SYGVNS. V was clipped by 4 bases and J by 1 base, with 5 bases between them.

At least ten counts were recorded for this clonotype. This chain connects TRBV7-8 to TRBJ2-1; TRBD2 aligns across 11 bases. The trim removed 4 bases at V and 3 bases at J, leaving 14 bases unmatched. Looked up from germline, CDR1 is SGHVS and CDR2 is FQNEAQ. The length of the CDR3 is 19 residues. CDR3 sequence reads: CASSYHGGLAGHFYNEQFF. CDR3 DNA: TGTGCCAGCAGCTACCACGGCGGACTAGCGGGCCATTTCTACAATGAGCAGTTCTTC.

Notes on this clonotype: One end of the junction does not line up with germline, which may come from a read error. This chain uses TRBV7-3 with TRBJ2-5; D ambiguous. The CDR3 has 13 amino acids. CDR1 is SGHTA and CDR2 is FQGTGA in the germline V gene. The CDR3, as DNA: TGTGCCAGCAGCTTAACGGCGAACTCCCCTTCTCACTTC. It codes for CASSLTANSPSHF.

V is TRBV10-1 and J is TRBJ2-2; TRBD2 is a possible D gene (5 bases). This CDR3 spans 14 amino acids. Trimming removed 6 bases from V and 7 bases from J, with 15 bases in between. Germline CDR1 reads WNHNN; CDR2 reads SYGVQD (reference sequence). Here the CDR3 reads CASRDSPQDGELFF. As DNA, the CDR3 is TGCGCCAGCAGGGACTCTCCGCAGGACGGGGAGCTGTTTTTT.